This entry features one T cell receptor beta chain sequence. This CDR3 has 15 amino acids. The germline V gene encodes CDR1 MDHEN and CDR2 SYDVKM. V shed 5 bases and J 3 bases; nucleotides not matched to a gene: 5. 13 Jbeta primers and 60 Vbeta primers were used for the PCR. The protocol was immunoSEQ multiplex PCR, while the TCRdb copy is restricted to in-frame clones and leaves out a portion. The sample comprises about 130,000 clones, around 72% of which are singletons, and 4.3% rests with the top ten. This sample is part of a study of cytomegalovirus exposure and HLA in healthy donors. These donors, healthy bone marrow donors, were studied.

The sample consisted of PBMCs. The receptor was derived from a man younger than 35 in good health and CMV-seropositive. The chain recombines TRBV28 with TRBJ2-5, with 11 bases fitting TRBD1. The CDR3 loop is CASSPSGQGEETQYF. The CDR3 nucleotides read TGTGCCAGCAGTCCTTCGGGACAGGGGGAAGAGACCCAGTACTTC.